A selection of T cell receptor beta chains follows, all from one sample in a study of blood T cell repertoires in COVID-19. The data were produced by immunoSEQ multiplex PCR, yet TCRdb's version contains in-frame clones alone and is incomplete. The sample lists approximately 150,000 clones; around 81% were seen once. Source material: peripheral blood. These receptors originate from a woman aged 80 or over with COVID-19, enrolled during active disease. CDR3s include the opening cysteine and the closing phenylalanine or tryptophan. D genes are given only for firm matches. Size is omitted from some rows. Given values are once, few, many or a class for expanded clones.

V	J	D	size	length	CDR3	DNA
TRBV19	TRBJ2-5	TRBD2	once	14	CASSTSGWEKTQYF	TGTGCCAGTAGTACTAGCGGGTGGGAGAAGACCCAGTACTTC
TRBV4-1	TRBJ2-7	TRBD2	-	14	CASSRSGMSYEQYF	TGCGCCAGCAGCCGTAGCGGGATGTCCTACGAGCAGTACTTC
TRBV7-3	TRBJ1-2	TRBD1	once	16	CASSPPPGQGSYGYTF	TGTGCCAGCAGCCCACCGCCGGGACAGGGATCCTATGGCTACACCTTC
TRBV6-6	TRBJ2-3	TRBD2	-	14	CASTPRGDTDTQYF	TGTGCCAGCACCCCCCGGGGGGACACAGATACGCAGTATTTT
TRBV4-1	TRBJ2-5	-	-	14	CASSQGHLAEAQYF	TGCGCCAGCAGCCAGGGACACCTCGCTGAGGCCCAGTACTTC
TRBV28	TRBJ1-5	-	-	12	CASNSPNQPQHF	TGTGCCAGTAACAGCCCTAATCAGCCCCAGCATTTT
TRBV28	TRBJ1-1	-	-	12	CASSSLRGEAFF	TGTGCCAGCAGTTCACTCAGGGGTGAAGCTTTCTTT
TRBV9	TRBJ2-2	-	once	14	CASSVVSNTGELFF	TGTGCCAGCAGCGTAGTGAGTAACACCGGGGAGCTGTTTTTT
TRBV5-1	TRBJ2-1	-	few	15	CASSLGGGRVNEQFF	TGCGCCAGCAGCTTGGGAGGGGGTAGGGTGAATGAGCAGTTCTTC
TRBV5-4	TRBJ2-2	-	-	15	CASSSKTGITGELFF	TGTGCCAGCAGCTCTAAGACAGGTATCACCGGGGAGCTGTTTTTT
TRBV5-6	TRBJ2-5	-	-	13	CASSASPGETQYF	TGTGCCAGCAGCGCCTCCCCGGGGGAGACCCAGTACTTC
TRBV9	TRBJ1-3	TRBD1	-	16	CASSVDQGALGNTIYF	TGTGCCAGCAGCGTAGACCAGGGGGCTTTAGGAAACACCATATATTTT
TRBV27	TRBJ2-1	TRBD2	-	13	CASSLISGVEQFF	TGTGCCAGCAGTTTAATTAGCGGGGTGGAGCAGTTCTTC
TRBV24-1	TRBJ1-1	TRBD1	-	14	CATSDSSTGDEAFF	TGTGCCACCAGTGATTCCTCCACAGGGGATGAAGCTTTCTTT
TRBV9	TRBJ2-3	-	-	14	CASSVVQGADTQYF	TGTGCCAGCAGCGTAGTTCAGGGTGCAGATACGCAGTATTTT
TRBV27	TRBJ2-1	TRBD2	-	15	CASRPLAGLYNEQFF	TGTGCCAGCCGACCCTTAGCGGGCCTCTACAATGAGCAGTTCTTC
TRBV16	TRBJ2-1	TRBD1	few	15	CASSQGRGRRAEQFF	TGTGCCAGCAGCCAGGGCAGGGGGCGAAGGGCTGAGCAGTTCTTC
TRBV7-6	TRBJ2-7	-	once	16	CASSLQGGAVSYEQYF	TGTGCCAGCAGCCTCCAGGGGGGAGCCGTATCCTACGAGCAGTACTTC
TRBV15	TRBJ2-7	TRBD1	many	15	CATSTSRTGVYEQYF	TGTGCCACCAGCACGAGCCGGACAGGGGTCTACGAGCAGTACTTC
TRBV5-1	TRBJ1-4	TRBD1	-	15	CASSLEGQANEKLFF	TGCGCCAGCAGCTTGGAGGGACAGGCTAATGAAAAACTGTTTTTT
TRBV2	TRBJ2-1	-	-	14	CASSPRSGYNEQFF	TGTGCCAGCAGTCCCCGGTCGGGTTACAATGAGCAGTTCTTC
TRBV7-2	TRBJ1-6	-	-	13	CASSRGGKSPLHF	TGTGCCAGCAGTCGGGGAGGAAAATCACCCCTCCACTTT
TRBV6-4	TRBJ1-1	-	-	13	CASSKTVNTEAFF	TGTGCCAGCAGTAAAACAGTGAACACTGAAGCTTTCTTT
TRBV5-8	TRBJ2-1	-	-	13	CASSLQVNNEQFF	TGTGCCAGCAGCTTACAGGTGAACAATGAGCAGTTCTTC
TRBV6-5	TRBJ2-7	TRBD2	-	14	CASRSTSGPYEQYF	TGTGCCAGCAGATCCACTAGCGGACCCTACGAGCAGTACTTC
TRBV28	TRBJ1-6	-	-	15	CASSGDRQSNSPLHF	TGTGCCAGCTCTGGGGATAGACAGTCTAATTCACCCCTCCACTTT
TRBV9	TRBJ2-3	-	-	14	CASSPAGWTDTQYF	TGTGCCAGCAGCCCGGCAGGGTGGACAGATACGCAGTATTTT
TRBV19	TRBJ1-2	TRBD1	-	13	CASKGQPYNGYTF	TGTGCCAGTAAGGGACAGCCCTATAATGGCTACACCTTC
TRBV27	TRBJ2-7	-	-	12	CASSPSRSEQYF	TGTGCCAGCAGTCCCTCTAGGAGCGAGCAGTACTTC
TRBV10-3	TRBJ2-3	TRBD2	-	15	CAISGWAGEEDTQYF	TGTGCCATCAGTGGGTGGGCGGGAGAGGAAGATACGCAGTATTTT
TRBV19	TRBJ1-1	-	-	12	CASSLPAQRAFF	TGTGCCAGTAGTTTACCGGCTCAGAGGGCTTTCTTT
TRBV7-9	TRBJ2-5	-	few	12	CASSRPGETQYF	TGTGCCAGCAGCCGGCCGGGAGAGACCCAGTACTTC
TRBV19	TRBJ2-3	-	-	15	CASSALDGSTDTQYF	TGTGCCAGCTCAGCACTTGACGGGAGCACAGATACGCAGTATTTT
TRBV18	TRBJ1-2	-	-	15	CASSPPSAARYGYTF	TGTGCCAGCTCACCACCTTCGGCAGCGCGCTATGGCTACACCTTC
TRBV5-1	TRBJ1-1	-	-	14	CASSSTSGYTEAFF	TGCGCCAGCAGCTCGACGTCGGGTTACACTGAAGCTTTCTTT
TRBV5-1	TRBJ2-3	-	-	13	CASSSPAEDTQYF	TGCGCCAGCAGCTCCCCCGCGGAGGATACGCAGTATTTT
TRBV28	TRBJ1-2	-	-	13	CASSARLGYGYTF	TGTGCCAGCAGTGCGCGCCTCGGCTATGGCTACACCTTC
TRBV25-1	TRBJ2-5	TRBD2	once	17	CASSFGPASGGLETQYF	TGTGCCAGCAGTTTCGGTCCAGCTAGCGGGGGGCTGGAGACCCAGTACTTC
TRBV5-8	TRBJ2-2	TRBD2	-	16	CASSFGLAALTGELFF	TGTGCCAGCAGCTTTGGGCTAGCGGCTCTCACCGGGGAGCTGTTTTTT
TRBV5-1	TRBJ2-6	-	-	15	CASSLAAGGANVLTF	TGCGCCAGCAGCTTGGCGGCGGGAGGGGCCAACGTCCTGACTTTC